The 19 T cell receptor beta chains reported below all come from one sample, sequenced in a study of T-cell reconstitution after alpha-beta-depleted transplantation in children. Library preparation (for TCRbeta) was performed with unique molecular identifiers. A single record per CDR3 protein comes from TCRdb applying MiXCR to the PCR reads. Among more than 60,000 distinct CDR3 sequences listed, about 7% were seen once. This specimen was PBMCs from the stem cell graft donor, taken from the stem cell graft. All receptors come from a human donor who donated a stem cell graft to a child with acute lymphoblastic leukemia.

CDR3 sequence (DNA): TGTGCCAGCAGTTACGGCGGGACAGGCAATGAAAAACTGTTTTTT. Amino acid sequence: CASSYGGTGNEKLFF. The V and J genes are TRBV6-2 or TRBV6-3 and TRBJ1-4; 8 nucleotides agree with TRBD1. Unmatched junction bases numbered 4, after V lost 2 bases and J lost 5 bases. Germline V gene lookup returns CDR1 MNHEY and CDR2 SVGEGT. This CDR3 is 15 amino acids long.

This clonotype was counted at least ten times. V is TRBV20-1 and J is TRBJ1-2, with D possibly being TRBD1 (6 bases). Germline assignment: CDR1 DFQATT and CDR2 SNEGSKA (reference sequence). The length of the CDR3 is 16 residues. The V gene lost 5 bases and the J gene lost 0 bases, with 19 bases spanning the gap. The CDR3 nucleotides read TGCAGTGCTCCCACTGAGGGGGTTCCAACTAACTATGGCTACACCTTC. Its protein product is CSAPTEGVPTNYGYTF.

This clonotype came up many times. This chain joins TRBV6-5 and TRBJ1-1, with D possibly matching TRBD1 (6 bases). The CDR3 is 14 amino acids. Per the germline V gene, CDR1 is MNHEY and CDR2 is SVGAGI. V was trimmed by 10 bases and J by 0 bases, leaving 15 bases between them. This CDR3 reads CATGRTAMNTEAFF. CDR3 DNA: TGTGCCACCGGCCGGACAGCCATGAACACTGAAGCTTTCTTT.

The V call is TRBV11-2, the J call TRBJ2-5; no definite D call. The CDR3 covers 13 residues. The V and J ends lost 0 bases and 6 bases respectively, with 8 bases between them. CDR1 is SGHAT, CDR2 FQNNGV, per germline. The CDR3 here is CASSLDPSQTQYF. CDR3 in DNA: TGTGCCAGCAGCTTAGATCCCTCCCAGACCCAGTACTTC.

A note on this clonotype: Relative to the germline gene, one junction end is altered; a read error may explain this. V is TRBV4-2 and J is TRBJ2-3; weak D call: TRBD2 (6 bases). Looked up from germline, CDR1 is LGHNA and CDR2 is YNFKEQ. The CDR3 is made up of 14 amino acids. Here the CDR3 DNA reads TGTGCCCGCAGCCCGCCGGGGGTTTCAGATACGCAGTATTTT. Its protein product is CARSPPGVSDTQYF.

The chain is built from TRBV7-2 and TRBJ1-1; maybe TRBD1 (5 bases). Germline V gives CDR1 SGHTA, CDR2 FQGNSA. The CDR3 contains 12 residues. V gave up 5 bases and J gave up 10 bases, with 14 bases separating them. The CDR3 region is CASSPRDYRAFF. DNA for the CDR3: TGTGCCAGCAGCCCCAGGGATTACAGAGCTTTCTTT.

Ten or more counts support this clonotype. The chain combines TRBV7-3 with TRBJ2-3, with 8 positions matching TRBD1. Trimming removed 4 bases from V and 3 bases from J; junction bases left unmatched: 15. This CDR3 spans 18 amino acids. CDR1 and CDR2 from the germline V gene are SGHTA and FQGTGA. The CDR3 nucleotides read TGTGCCAGCAGCTCACTCATCCGGCAGGGGGCTTTAACAGATACGCAGTATTTT. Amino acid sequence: CASSSLIRQGALTDTQYF.

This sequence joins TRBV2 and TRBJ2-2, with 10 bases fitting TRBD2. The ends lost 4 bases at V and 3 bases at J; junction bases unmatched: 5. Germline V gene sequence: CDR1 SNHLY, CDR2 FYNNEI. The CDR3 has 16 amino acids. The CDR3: CASSGWSGGDTGELFF. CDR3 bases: TGTGCCAGCAGTGGATGGAGCGGGGGGGACACCGGGGAGCTGTTTTTT.

Here the CDR3 reads CASSEGTFAYEQYF. For the CDR3, the DNA is TGTGCCAGCAGCGAAGGGACGTTTGCCTACGAGCAGTACTTC. This chain links TRBV3-1 with TRBJ2-7; D may correspond to TRBD1 or TRBD2 (5 bases each). V lost 5 bases and J 2 bases, leaving 13 bases between the germline ends. CDR1 is LGHDT and CDR2 is YNNKEL in the germline V gene (reference sequence). CDR3 length: 14 amino acids.

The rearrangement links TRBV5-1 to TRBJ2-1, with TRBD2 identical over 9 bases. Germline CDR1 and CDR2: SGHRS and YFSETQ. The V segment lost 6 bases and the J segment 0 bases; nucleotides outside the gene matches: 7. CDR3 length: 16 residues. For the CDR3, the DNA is TGCGCCAGCACCCCGACTAGCGGTATCTCCTACAATGAGCAGTTCTTC. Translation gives CASTPTSGISYNEQFF.

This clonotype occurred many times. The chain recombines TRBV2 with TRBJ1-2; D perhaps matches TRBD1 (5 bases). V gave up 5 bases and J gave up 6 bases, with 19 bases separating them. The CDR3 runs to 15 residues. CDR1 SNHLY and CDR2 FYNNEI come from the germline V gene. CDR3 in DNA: TGTGCCAGCAGTCGGGGACGAGACCCCGGGCATGGCTACACCTTC. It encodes CASSRGRDPGHGYTF.

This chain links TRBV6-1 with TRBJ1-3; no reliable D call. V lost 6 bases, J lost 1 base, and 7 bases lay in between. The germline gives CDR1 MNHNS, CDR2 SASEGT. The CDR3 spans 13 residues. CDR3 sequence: CASRKESGNTIYF. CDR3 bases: TGTGCCAGCAGGAAGGAGTCTGGAAACACCATATATTTT.

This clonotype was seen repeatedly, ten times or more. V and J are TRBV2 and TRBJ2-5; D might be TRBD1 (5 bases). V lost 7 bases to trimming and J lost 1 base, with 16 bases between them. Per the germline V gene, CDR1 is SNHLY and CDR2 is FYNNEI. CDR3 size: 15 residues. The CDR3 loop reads CASKKTVTPQETQYF. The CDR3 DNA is TGTGCCAGCAAGAAGACAGTTACTCCCCAAGAGACCCAGTACTTC.

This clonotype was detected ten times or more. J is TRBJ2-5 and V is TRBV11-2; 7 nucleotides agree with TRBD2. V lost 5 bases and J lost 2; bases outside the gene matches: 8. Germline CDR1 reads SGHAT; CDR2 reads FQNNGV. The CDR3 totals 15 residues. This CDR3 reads CASSHGLVLQETQYF. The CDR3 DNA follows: TGTGCCAGCAGCCACGGACTAGTGTTGCAAGAGACCCAGTACTTC.

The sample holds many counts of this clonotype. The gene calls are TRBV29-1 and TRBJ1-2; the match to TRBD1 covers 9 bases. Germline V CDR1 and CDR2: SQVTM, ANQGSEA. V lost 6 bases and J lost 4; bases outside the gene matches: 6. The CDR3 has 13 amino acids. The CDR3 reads CSVDTGGIYGYTF. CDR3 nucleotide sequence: TGCAGCGTCGATACAGGGGGCATCTATGGCTACACCTTC.

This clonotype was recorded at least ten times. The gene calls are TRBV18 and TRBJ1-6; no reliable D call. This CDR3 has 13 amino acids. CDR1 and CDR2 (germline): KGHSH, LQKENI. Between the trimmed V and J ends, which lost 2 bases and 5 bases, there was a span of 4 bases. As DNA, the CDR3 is TGTGCCAGCTCACCAAGAGATAATTCACCCCTCCACTTT. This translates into CASSPRDNSPLHF.

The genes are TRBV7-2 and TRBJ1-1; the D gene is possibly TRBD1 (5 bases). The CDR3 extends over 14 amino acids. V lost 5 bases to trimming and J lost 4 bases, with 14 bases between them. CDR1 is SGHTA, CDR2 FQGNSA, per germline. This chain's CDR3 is CASSPGRGSTEAFF. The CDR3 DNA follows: TGTGCCAGCAGCCCAGGCCGGGGGAGCACTGAAGCTTTCTTT.

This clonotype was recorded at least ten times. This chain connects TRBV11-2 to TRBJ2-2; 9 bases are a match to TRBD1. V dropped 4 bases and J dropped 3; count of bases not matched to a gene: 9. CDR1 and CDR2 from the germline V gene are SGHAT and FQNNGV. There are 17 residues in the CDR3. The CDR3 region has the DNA TGTGCCAGCAGCTACCCCCGGACAGGGGTCGACACCGGGGAGCTGTTTTTT. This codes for CASSYPRTGVDTGELFF.

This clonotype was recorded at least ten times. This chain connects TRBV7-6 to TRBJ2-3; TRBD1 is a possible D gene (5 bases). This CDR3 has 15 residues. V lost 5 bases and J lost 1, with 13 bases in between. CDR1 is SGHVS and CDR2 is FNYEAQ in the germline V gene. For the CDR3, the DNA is TGTGCCAGCAGCCCCCAGGGCCTCGGCACAGATACGCAGTATTTT. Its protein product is CASSPQGLGTDTQYF.